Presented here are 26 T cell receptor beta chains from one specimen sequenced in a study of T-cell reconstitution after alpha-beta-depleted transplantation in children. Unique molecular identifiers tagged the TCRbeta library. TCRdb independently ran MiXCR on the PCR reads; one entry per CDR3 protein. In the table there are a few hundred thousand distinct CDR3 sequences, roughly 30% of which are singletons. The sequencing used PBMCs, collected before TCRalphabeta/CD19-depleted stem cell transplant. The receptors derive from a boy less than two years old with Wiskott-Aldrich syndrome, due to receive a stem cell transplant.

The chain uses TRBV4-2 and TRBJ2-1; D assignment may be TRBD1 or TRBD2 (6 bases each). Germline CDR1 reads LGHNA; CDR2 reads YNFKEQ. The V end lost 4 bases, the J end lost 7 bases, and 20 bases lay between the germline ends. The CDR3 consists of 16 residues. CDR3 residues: CASSPGVGGASNEQFF. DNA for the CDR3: TGTGCCAGCAGCCCAGGGGTGGGCGGGGCTTCGAATGAGCAGTTCTTC.

The CDR3 sequence is CASSKQGQNIQYF. For the CDR3, the DNA is TGTGCCAGCAGCAAACAGGGACAAAACATTCAGTACTTC. This chain connects TRBV12-3 or TRBV12-4 to TRBJ2-4, with a possible D match to TRBD1 (6 bases). CDR3 length: 13 residues. Trimming pared 6 bases from V and 5 bases from J, leaving 11 bases between.

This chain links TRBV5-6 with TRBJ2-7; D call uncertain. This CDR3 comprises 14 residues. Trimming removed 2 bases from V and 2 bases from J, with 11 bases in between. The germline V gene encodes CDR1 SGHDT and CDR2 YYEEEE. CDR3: CASSFLSRPYEQYF. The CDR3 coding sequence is TGTGCCAGCAGCTTTCTTAGCCGGCCCTACGAGCAGTACTTC.

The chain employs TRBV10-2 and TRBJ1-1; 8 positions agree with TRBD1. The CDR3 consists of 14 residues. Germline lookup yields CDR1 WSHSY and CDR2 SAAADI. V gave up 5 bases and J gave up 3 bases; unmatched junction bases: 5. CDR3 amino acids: CASSLDRVYTEAFF. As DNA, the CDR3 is TGCGCCAGCAGTTTGGACAGGGTCTACACTGAAGCTTTCTTT.

The CDR3 sequence is CASSNWGREAEQYF. CDR3 nucleotide sequence: TGCGCCAGCAGCAATTGGGGCAGGGAAGCCGAGCAGTACTTC. The rearrangement links TRBV5-1 to TRBJ2-7; perhaps TRBD1 as D (5 bases). Germline CDR1 SGHRS, CDR2 YFSETQ. V shed 4 bases and J shed 6 bases, with 17 bases lying between them. This CDR3 is built from 14 residues. Complete variable domain (other parts from reference TRBV5-1 and TRBJ2-7): KAGVTQTPRYLIKTRGQQVTLSCSPISGHRSVSWYQQTPGQGLQFLFEYFSETQRNKGNFPGRFSGRQFSNSRSEMNVSTLELGDSALYLCASSNWGREAEQYFGPGTRLTVT.

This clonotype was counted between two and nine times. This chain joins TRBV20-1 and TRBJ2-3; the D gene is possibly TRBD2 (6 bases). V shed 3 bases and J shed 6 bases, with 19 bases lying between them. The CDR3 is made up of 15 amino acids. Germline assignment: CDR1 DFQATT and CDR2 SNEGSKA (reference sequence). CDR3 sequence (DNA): TGCAGTGCTAGTAGGGACTCGGGTACGGAGGATACGCAGTATTTT. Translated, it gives CSASRDSGTEDTQYF.

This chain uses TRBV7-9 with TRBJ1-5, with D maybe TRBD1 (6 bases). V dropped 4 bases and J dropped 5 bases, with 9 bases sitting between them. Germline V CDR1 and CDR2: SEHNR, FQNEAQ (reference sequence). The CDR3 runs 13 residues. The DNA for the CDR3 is TGTGCCAGCAGCTCTAACAGGGATCAGCCCCAGCATTTT. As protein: CASSSNRDQPQHF.

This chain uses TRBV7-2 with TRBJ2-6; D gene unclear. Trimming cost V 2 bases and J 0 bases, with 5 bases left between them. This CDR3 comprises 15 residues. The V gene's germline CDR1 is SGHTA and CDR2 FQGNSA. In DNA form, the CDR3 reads TGTGCCAGCAGCTTAACGATCTCTGGGGCCAACGTCCTGACTTTC. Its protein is CASSLTISGANVLTF.

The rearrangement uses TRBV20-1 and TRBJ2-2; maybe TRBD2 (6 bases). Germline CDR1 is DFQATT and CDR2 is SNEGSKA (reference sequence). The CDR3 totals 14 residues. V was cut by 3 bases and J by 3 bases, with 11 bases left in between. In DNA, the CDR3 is TGCAGTGCTAGTACGGGAGCGGACACCGGGGAGCTGTTTTTT. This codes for CSASTGADTGELFF.

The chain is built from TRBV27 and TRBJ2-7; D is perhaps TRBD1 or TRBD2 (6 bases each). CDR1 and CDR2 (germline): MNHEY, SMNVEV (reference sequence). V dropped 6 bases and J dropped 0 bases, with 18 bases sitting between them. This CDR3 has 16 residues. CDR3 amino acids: CASRSSLRGDSYEQYF. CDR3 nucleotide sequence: TGTGCCAGCAGATCGTCCCTGAGGGGGGACTCCTACGAGCAGTACTTC.

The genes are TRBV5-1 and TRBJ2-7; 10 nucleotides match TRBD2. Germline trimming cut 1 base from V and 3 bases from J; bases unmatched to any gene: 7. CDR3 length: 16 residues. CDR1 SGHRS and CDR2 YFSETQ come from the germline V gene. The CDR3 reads CASSLTWTSGDYEQYF. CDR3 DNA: TGCGCCAGCAGCTTGACGTGGACTAGCGGAGACTACGAGCAGTACTTC.

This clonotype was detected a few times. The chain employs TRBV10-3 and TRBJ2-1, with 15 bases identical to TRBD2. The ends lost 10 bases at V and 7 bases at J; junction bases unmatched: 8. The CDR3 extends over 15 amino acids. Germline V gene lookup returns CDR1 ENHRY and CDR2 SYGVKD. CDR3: CATATGTSGRNEQFF. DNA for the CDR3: TGTGCCACCGCGACCGGGACTAGCGGGAGGAATGAGCAGTTCTTC.

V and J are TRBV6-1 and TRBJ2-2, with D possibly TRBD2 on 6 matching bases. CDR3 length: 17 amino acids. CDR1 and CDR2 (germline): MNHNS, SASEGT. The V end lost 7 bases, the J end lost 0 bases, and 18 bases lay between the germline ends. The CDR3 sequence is CASTGRQILANTGELFF. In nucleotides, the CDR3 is TGTGCCAGCACCGGGAGACAGATCCTCGCGAACACCGGGGAGCTGTTTTTT.

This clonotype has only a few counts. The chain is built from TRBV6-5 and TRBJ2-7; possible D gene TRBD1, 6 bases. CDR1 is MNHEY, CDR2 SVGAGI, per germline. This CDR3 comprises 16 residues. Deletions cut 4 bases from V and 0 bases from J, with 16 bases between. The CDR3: CASSFIGTLLSYEQYF. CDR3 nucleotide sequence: TGTGCCAGCAGTTTCATCGGGACACTCCTCTCCTACGAGCAGTACTTC.

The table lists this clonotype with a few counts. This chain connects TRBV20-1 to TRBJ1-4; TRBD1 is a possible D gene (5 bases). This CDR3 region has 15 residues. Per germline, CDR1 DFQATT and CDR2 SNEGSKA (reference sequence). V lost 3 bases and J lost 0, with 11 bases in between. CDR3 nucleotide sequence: TGCAGTGCTAGCCGCATAGGGGCAACTAATGAAAAACTGTTTTTT. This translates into CSASRIGATNEKLFF.

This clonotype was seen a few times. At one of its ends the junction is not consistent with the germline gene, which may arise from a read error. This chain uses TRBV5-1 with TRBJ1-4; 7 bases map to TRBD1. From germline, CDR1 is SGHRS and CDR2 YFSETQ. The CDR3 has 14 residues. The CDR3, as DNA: TGCGCCAGCAGCGTACAGGGGCTCAATGACAAACTGTTTTTT. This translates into CASSVQGLNDKLFF. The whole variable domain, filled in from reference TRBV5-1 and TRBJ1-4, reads KAGVTQTPRYLIKTRGQQVTLSCSPISGHRSVSWYQQTPGQGLQFLFEYFSETQRNKGNFPGRFSGRQFSNSRSEMNVSTLELGDSALYLCASSVQGLNDKLFFGSGTQLSVL.

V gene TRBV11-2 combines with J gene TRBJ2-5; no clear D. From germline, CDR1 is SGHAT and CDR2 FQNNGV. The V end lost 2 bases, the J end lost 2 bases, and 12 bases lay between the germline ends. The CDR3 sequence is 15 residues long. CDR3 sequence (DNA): TGTGCCAGCAGCTTATTGATGGCGGAGCAAGAGACCCAGTACTTC. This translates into CASSLLMAEQETQYF.

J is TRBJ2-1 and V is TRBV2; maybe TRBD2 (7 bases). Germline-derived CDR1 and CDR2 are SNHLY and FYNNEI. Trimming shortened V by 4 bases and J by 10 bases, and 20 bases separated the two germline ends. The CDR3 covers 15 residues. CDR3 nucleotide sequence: TGTGCCAGCAGTGTATGGGGGGGGCGCATTAAGGAGCAGTTCTTC. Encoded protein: CASSVWGGRIKEQFF.

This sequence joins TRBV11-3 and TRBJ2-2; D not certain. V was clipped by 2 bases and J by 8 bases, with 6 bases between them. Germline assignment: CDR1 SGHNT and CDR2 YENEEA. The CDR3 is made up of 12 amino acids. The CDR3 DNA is TGTGCCAGCAGCTTAAGGCTGGGGGAGCTGTTTTTT. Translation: CASSLRLGELFF.

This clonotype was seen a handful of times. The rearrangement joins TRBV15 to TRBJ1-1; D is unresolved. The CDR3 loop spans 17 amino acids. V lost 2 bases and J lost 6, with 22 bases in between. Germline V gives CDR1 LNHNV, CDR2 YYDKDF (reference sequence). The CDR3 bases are TGTGCCACCAGCAGAAAGAGGGCCTTATCCAACCGCCCTGAAGCTTTCTTT. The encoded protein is CATSRKRALSNRPEAFF. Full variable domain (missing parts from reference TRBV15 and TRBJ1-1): DAMVIQNPRYQVTQFGKPVTLSCSQTLNHNVMYWYQQKSSQAPKLLFHYYDKDFNNEADTPDNFQSRRPNTSFCFLDIRSPGLGDTAMYLCATSRKRALSNRPEAFFGQGTRLTVV.

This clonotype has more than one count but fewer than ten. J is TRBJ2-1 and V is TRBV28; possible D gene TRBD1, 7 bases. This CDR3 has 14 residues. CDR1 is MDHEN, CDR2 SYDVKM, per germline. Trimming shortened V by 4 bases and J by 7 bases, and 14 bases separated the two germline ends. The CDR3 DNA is TGTGCCAGCAGTTCGGCGGGACAGTGGAATGAGCAGTTCTTC. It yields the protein CASSSAGQWNEQFF.

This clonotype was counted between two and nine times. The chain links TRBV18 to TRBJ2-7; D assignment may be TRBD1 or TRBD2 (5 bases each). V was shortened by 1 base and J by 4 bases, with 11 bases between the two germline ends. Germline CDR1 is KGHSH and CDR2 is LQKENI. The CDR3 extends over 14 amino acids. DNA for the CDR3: TGTGCCAGCTCACCACGAATAGGGGAGTACGAGCAGTACTTC. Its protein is CASSPRIGEYEQYF. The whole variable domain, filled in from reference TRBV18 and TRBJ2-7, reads NAGVMQNPRHLVRRRGQEARLRCSPMKGHSHVYWYRQLPEEGLKFMVYLQKENIIDESGMPKERFSAEFPKEGPSILRIQQVVRGDSAAYFCASSPRIGEYEQYFGPGTRLTVT.

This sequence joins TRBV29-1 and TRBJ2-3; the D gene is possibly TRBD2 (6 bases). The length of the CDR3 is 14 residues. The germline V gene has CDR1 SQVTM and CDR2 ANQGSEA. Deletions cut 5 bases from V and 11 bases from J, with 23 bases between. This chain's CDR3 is CSVTALWIRSGQYF. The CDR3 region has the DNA TGCAGCGTTACAGCCCTTTGGATTCGTAGCGGGCAGTATTTT.

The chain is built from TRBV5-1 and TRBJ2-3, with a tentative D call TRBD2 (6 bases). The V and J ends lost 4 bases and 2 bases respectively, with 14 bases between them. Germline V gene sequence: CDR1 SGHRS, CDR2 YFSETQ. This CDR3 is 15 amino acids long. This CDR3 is CASSPTRGNTDTQYF. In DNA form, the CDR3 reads TGCGCCAGCAGCCCGACTAGAGGTAACACAGATACGCAGTATTTT. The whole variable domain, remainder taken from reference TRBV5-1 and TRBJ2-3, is KAGVTQTPRYLIKTRGQQVTLSCSPISGHRSVSWYQQTPGQGLQFLFEYFSETQRNKGNFPGRFSGRQFSNSRSEMNVSTLELGDSALYLCASSPTRGNTDTQYFGPGTRLTVL.

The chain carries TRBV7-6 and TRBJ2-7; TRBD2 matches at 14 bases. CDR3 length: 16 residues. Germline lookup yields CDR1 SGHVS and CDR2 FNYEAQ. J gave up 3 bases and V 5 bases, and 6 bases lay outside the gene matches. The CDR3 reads CASSEGLAGAIYEQYF. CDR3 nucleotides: TGTGCCAGCAGCGAGGGACTAGCGGGAGCCATCTACGAGCAGTACTTC.

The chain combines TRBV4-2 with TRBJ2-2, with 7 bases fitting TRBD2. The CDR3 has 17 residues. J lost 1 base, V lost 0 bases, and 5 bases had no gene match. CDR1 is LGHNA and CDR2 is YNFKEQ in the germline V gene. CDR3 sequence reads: CASSQERSGKNTGELFF. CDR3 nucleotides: TGTGCCAGCAGCCAAGAAAGGAGCGGGAAGAACACCGGGGAGCTGTTTTTT.